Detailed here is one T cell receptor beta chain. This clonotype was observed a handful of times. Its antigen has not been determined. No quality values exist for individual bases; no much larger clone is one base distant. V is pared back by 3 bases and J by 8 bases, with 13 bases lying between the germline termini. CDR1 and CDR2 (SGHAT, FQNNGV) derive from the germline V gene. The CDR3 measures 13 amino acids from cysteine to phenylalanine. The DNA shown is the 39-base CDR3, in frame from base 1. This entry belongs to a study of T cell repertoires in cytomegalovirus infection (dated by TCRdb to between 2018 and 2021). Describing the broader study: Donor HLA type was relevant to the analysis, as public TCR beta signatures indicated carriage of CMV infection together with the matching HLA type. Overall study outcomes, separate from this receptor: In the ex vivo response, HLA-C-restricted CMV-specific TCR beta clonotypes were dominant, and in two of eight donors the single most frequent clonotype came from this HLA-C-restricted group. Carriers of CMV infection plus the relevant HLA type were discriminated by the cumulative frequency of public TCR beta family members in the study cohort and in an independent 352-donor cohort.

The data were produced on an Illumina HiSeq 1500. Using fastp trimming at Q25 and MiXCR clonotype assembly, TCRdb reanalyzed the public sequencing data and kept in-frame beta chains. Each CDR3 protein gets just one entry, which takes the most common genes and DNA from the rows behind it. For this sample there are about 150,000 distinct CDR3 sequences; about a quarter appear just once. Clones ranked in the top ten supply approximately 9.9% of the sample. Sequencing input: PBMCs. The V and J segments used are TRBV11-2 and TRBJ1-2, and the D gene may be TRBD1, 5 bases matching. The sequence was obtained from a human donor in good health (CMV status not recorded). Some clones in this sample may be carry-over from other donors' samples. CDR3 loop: CASSFRDGGGYTF. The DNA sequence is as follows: TGTGCCAGCAGCTTCCGGGACGGAGGCGGCTACACCTTC.